This is a list of T cell receptor beta chains from one sample in a study of blood T cell repertoires in COVID-19. Sequencing was performed with immunoSEQ multiplex PCR; in TCRdb, only in-frame clones are kept and a portion is missing. The sample has some 77,000 clones; nearly 85% are singletons. Sequenced input: peripheral blood. Source of these receptors: a woman aged 55-70 years with acute or convalescent COVID-19. Both conserved end residues are part of each CDR3. The D gene is left open where the match is weak. Clone size is stated in some rows and not others, as once, few, many or a class when expanded.

abundance: NA; d_gene: NA; v_gene: TRBV2; j_gene: TRBJ2-1; CDR3nt: TGTGCCAGCAACCGACTAGATGGTAATGAGCAGTTCTTC; CDR3aa: CASNRLDGNEQFF
abundance: NA; d_gene: TRBD1; v_gene: TRBV29-1; j_gene: TRBJ2-3; CDR3nt: TGCAGCGTTGAAGGTTTTTTTGAGGGACAGGGCTTCACAGATACGCAGTATTTT; CDR3aa: CSVEGFFEGQGFTDTQYF
abundance: NA; d_gene: TRBD1; v_gene: TRBV28; j_gene: TRBJ2-5; CDR3nt: TGTGCCAGCAGAAAGACAGGGGCCGGGACCCAGTACTTC; CDR3aa: CASRKTGAGTQYF
abundance: NA; d_gene: TRBD1; v_gene: TRBV28; j_gene: TRBJ1-1; CDR3nt: TGTGCCAGCAGTTTCCCAGGGGGGATGAACACTGAAGCTTTCTTT; CDR3aa: CASSFPGGMNTEAFF
abundance: NA; d_gene: TRBD1; v_gene: TRBV15; j_gene: TRBJ1-2; CDR3nt: TGTGCCACCAGCAGAGAACTACAGGGGGAGGGCGGCTACACCTTC; CDR3aa: CATSRELQGEGGYTF
abundance: NA; d_gene: NA; v_gene: TRBV7-2; j_gene: TRBJ1-2; CDR3nt: TGTGCCAGCAGCAAGGCCGGGAGCAGTCATGGCTACACCTTC; CDR3aa: CASSKAGSSHGYTF
abundance: NA; d_gene: TRBD2; v_gene: TRBV3-1/TRBV3-2; j_gene: TRBJ2-5; CDR3nt: TGTGCCAGCAGCCAAGGGACTAGCGGGAGGGCCTTTGTAGAGACCCAGTACTTC; CDR3aa: CASSQGTSGRAFVETQYF
abundance: NA; d_gene: NA; v_gene: TRBV5-6; j_gene: TRBJ1-2; CDR3nt: TGTGCCAGCAGCTCAACAATCTATGGCTACACCTTC; CDR3aa: CASSSTIYGYTF
abundance: NA; d_gene: NA; v_gene: TRBV5-4; j_gene: TRBJ1-2; CDR3nt: TGTGCCAGCAGCTTCGGCGGGGGGTCTGGCTACACCTTC; CDR3aa: CASSFGGGSGYTF
abundance: NA; d_gene: NA; v_gene: TRBV5-5; j_gene: TRBJ1-1; CDR3nt: TGTGCCAGCAGCCCACAGAACCGGAACACTGAAGCTTTCTTT; CDR3aa: CASSPQNRNTEAFF
abundance: NA; d_gene: NA; v_gene: TRBV18; j_gene: TRBJ1-4; CDR3nt: TGTGCCAGCTCACCTCGATTGACCGGAGGGTTGGAAGGACTGTTTTTT; CDR3aa: CASSPRLTGGLEGLFF
abundance: NA; d_gene: NA; v_gene: TRBV21-1; j_gene: TRBJ1-1; CDR3nt: TGTGCCAGCAGCAAGGAGGGAGTGACGAACACTGAAGCTTTCTTT; CDR3aa: CASSKEGVTNTEAFF
abundance: NA; d_gene: TRBD1; v_gene: TRBV7-6; j_gene: TRBJ1-5; CDR3nt: TGTGCCAGCAGCTTAGGGTCACAGGGGCATCAGCCCCAGCATTTT; CDR3aa: CASSLGSQGHQPQHF
abundance: NA; d_gene: TRBD1; v_gene: TRBV29-1; j_gene: TRBJ1-1; CDR3nt: TGCAGCGTTATGACAGGGGGGTACACTGAAGCTTTCTTT; CDR3aa: CSVMTGGYTEAFF
abundance: NA; d_gene: NA; v_gene: TRBV6-5; j_gene: TRBJ1-1; CDR3nt: TGTGCCAGCGGCCTCCTCAGGGGCGCCGAAGCTTTCTTT; CDR3aa: CASGLLRGAEAFF
abundance: once; d_gene: TRBD1; v_gene: TRBV7-2; j_gene: TRBJ1-2; CDR3nt: TGTGCCAGCAGCTTAGACCCCCGCGGGACAGGTGGCTACACCTTC; CDR3aa: CASSLDPRGTGGYTF
abundance: NA; d_gene: NA; v_gene: TRBV12-3/TRBV12-4; j_gene: TRBJ1-2; CDR3nt: TGTGCCAGCAGTGTAGGCCTCCCGAGCGGCTACACCTTC; CDR3aa: CASSVGLPSGYTF
abundance: NA; d_gene: NA; v_gene: TRBV19; j_gene: TRBJ1-1; CDR3nt: TGTGCCAGTAGTATTGTAGTGAACACTGAAGCTTTCTTT; CDR3aa: CASSIVVNTEAFF
abundance: NA; d_gene: NA; v_gene: TRBV19; j_gene: TRBJ1-6; CDR3nt: TGTGCCAGTAGTATACCATGGCGGGAGGGGTGGAATTCACCCCTCCACTTT; CDR3aa: CASSIPWREGWNSPLHF
abundance: NA; d_gene: NA; v_gene: TRBV19; j_gene: TRBJ2-2; CDR3nt: TGTGCCAGTACTGATCTGGGCCCCGGGGCCGGGGAGCTGTTTTTT; CDR3aa: CASTDLGPGAGELFF
abundance: NA; d_gene: NA; v_gene: TRBV30; j_gene: TRBJ2-5; CDR3nt: TGTGCCTGGAGTGCCCTTAGGACAAGAGAGACCCAGTACTTC; CDR3aa: CAWSALRTRETQYF
abundance: NA; d_gene: TRBD1; v_gene: TRBV3-1/TRBV3-2; j_gene: TRBJ1-3; CDR3nt: TGTGCCAGCAGTTTGGGACAGGGTTTAGGGAACACCATATATTTT; CDR3aa: CASSLGQGLGNTIYF
abundance: NA; d_gene: TRBD1; v_gene: TRBV3-1/TRBV3-2; j_gene: TRBJ1-2; CDR3nt: TGTGCCAGCAGCCAAAATCAGGGGGCGGATGGCTACACCTTC; CDR3aa: CASSQNQGADGYTF
abundance: NA; d_gene: TRBD1; v_gene: TRBV5-6; j_gene: TRBJ1-6; CDR3nt: TGTGCCAGCAGCTTGGACAGGGGCGCACCCCTCCACTTT; CDR3aa: CASSLDRGAPLHF
abundance: NA; d_gene: TRBD1; v_gene: TRBV9; j_gene: TRBJ1-1; CDR3nt: TGTGCCAGCAGCGTTGCAGGGGGTCTTCTGAACACTGAAGCTTTCTTT; CDR3aa: CASSVAGGLLNTEAFF
abundance: NA; d_gene: TRBD2; v_gene: TRBV29-1; j_gene: TRBJ2-1; CDR3nt: TGCAGCGGAGACGTTAGGGGAGGGAATGAGCAGTTCTTC; CDR3aa: CSGDVRGGNEQFF
abundance: NA; d_gene: NA; v_gene: TRBV5-6; j_gene: TRBJ1-1; CDR3nt: TGTGCCAGCAGCTTGGTGGGGGGGATGAACACTGAAGCTTTCTTT; CDR3aa: CASSLVGGMNTEAFF
abundance: NA; d_gene: TRBD2; v_gene: TRBV28; j_gene: TRBJ2-5; CDR3nt: TGTGCCAGCACCCCCAAGGGGGGGACCCCAGCGGGGGCCTGGAGAAGGACCCAGTACTTC; CDR3aa: CASTPKGGTPAGAWRRTQYF
abundance: NA; d_gene: TRBD2; v_gene: TRBV6-5; j_gene: TRBJ2-1; CDR3nt: TGTGCCAGTAGCGGGAGTCTCCACAATGAGCAGTTCTTC; CDR3aa: CASSGSLHNEQFF
abundance: NA; d_gene: NA; v_gene: TRBV11-2; j_gene: TRBJ2-6; CDR3nt: TGTGCCAGCAGCTTATCGAACGTCCTGACTTTC; CDR3aa: CASSLSNVLTF
abundance: few; d_gene: NA; v_gene: TRBV7-9; j_gene: TRBJ2-1; CDR3nt: TGTGCCAGCAGCCCACCACTTCTTTACAATGAGCAGTTCTTC; CDR3aa: CASSPPLLYNEQFF
abundance: few; d_gene: NA; v_gene: TRBV19; j_gene: TRBJ1-3; CDR3nt: TGTGCCAGTAGTACCCGGGTCGCTGGAAACACCATATATTTT; CDR3aa: CASSTRVAGNTIYF
abundance: NA; d_gene: NA; v_gene: TRBV7-3; j_gene: TRBJ2-1; CDR3nt: TGTGCCAGCAGCTTGGGCTGGAGTGGGAGCTCCTACAATGAGCAGTTCTTC; CDR3aa: CASSLGWSGSSYNEQFF
abundance: NA; d_gene: NA; v_gene: TRBV19; j_gene: TRBJ1-1; CDR3nt: TGTGCCAGTAGTATGAATCCGCGGGTTTCGGCCACTGAAGCTTTCTTT; CDR3aa: CASSMNPRVSATEAFF
abundance: once; d_gene: NA; v_gene: TRBV6-5; j_gene: TRBJ1-1; CDR3nt: TGTGCCAGCAGGAGCTGGGGGGGAATTAGCGCTGAAGCTTTCTTT; CDR3aa: CASRSWGGISAEAFF
abundance: NA; d_gene: TRBD1; v_gene: TRBV3-1/TRBV3-2; j_gene: TRBJ2-1; CDR3nt: TGTGCCAGCAGCCAAGAAGCCCGACGACAGGGCCACAATGAGCAGTTCTTC; CDR3aa: CASSQEARRQGHNEQFF
abundance: NA; d_gene: NA; v_gene: TRBV5-5; j_gene: TRBJ1-2; CDR3nt: TGTGCCAGCAGCTTGGCCGTCAGGGAGGGGAACTATGGCTACACCTTC; CDR3aa: CASSLAVREGNYGYTF
abundance: few; d_gene: TRBD2; v_gene: TRBV19; j_gene: TRBJ2-1; CDR3nt: TGTGCCAGTAGTCTTAGCGGGAGCTCCTACAATGAGCAGTTCTTC; CDR3aa: CASSLSGSSYNEQFF
abundance: NA; d_gene: NA; v_gene: TRBV7-8; j_gene: TRBJ1-5; CDR3nt: TGTGCCAGCAGCGCCCGGGACTACGCGAATCAGCCCCAGCATTTT; CDR3aa: CASSARDYANQPQHF
abundance: NA; d_gene: TRBD1; v_gene: TRBV9; j_gene: TRBJ2-1; CDR3nt: TGTGCCAGCAGCGTACAACCTGGGGGGACAGGCAACAATGAGCAGTTCTTC; CDR3aa: CASSVQPGGTGNNEQFF
abundance: NA; d_gene: NA; v_gene: TRBV28; j_gene: TRBJ1-1; CDR3nt: TGTGCCAGCAGTTTGCCCGCAGGGAACACTGAAGCTTTCTTT; CDR3aa: CASSLPAGNTEAFF
abundance: NA; d_gene: TRBD1; v_gene: TRBV19; j_gene: TRBJ1-4; CDR3nt: TGTGCCAGTAGAGGATTGACAGGGATTATAGAGGGTTATGAAAAACTGTTTTTT; CDR3aa: CASRGLTGIIEGYEKLFF
abundance: NA; d_gene: TRBD1; v_gene: TRBV3-1/TRBV3-2; j_gene: TRBJ2-7; CDR3nt: TGTGCCAGCAGCCAGGGACAGGTGGCGAATGAGCAGTACTTC; CDR3aa: CASSQGQVANEQYF
abundance: NA; d_gene: TRBD2; v_gene: TRBV5-1; j_gene: TRBJ2-1; CDR3nt: TGCGCCAGCAGCTTCACTAGCGGGGGTTACAATGAGCAGTTCTTC; CDR3aa: CASSFTSGGYNEQFF
abundance: few; d_gene: NA; v_gene: TRBV19; j_gene: TRBJ1-6; CDR3nt: TGTGCCAGTAGTCCCTACGGGGGGTCACCCCTCCACTTT; CDR3aa: CASSPYGGSPLHF
abundance: NA; d_gene: NA; v_gene: TRBV9; j_gene: TRBJ1-6; CDR3nt: TGTGCCAGCAGCGTAGATTCAGGGCTGCCCCTCCACTTT; CDR3aa: CASSVDSGLPLHF
abundance: NA; d_gene: NA; v_gene: TRBV7-6; j_gene: TRBJ2-7; CDR3nt: TGTGCCAGCAGCGAGTCCTACGAGCAGTACTTC; CDR3aa: CASSESYEQYF
abundance: NA; d_gene: TRBD2; v_gene: TRBV5-4; j_gene: TRBJ2-5; CDR3nt: TGTGCCAGCAGCTTCGGGGGTAGCGGGGGCTCTGGAGAGACCCAGTACTTC; CDR3aa: CASSFGGSGGSGETQYF
abundance: NA; d_gene: TRBD1; v_gene: TRBV19; j_gene: TRBJ2-1; CDR3nt: TGTGCCAGTAGTGGGGACAGGGGCCATGAGCAGTTCTTC; CDR3aa: CASSGDRGHEQFF
abundance: NA; d_gene: TRBD1; v_gene: TRBV24-1; j_gene: TRBJ2-7; CDR3nt: TGTGCCACCAGTGACCACTCGGGACAGGGAGCCTACGAGCAGTACTTC; CDR3aa: CATSDHSGQGAYEQYF
abundance: few; d_gene: NA; v_gene: TRBV9; j_gene: TRBJ2-7; CDR3nt: TGTGCCAGCAGCCCCCAGGGAAGCTCCTACGAGCAGTACTTC; CDR3aa: CASSPQGSSYEQYF
abundance: NA; d_gene: NA; v_gene: TRBV7-3; j_gene: TRBJ2-3; CDR3nt: TGTGCCAGCAGCTATAGGCAGGGGGGTCCAGATACGCAGTATTTT; CDR3aa: CASSYRQGGPDTQYF